This TCR beta chain was profiled in a study of blood T cell repertoires in COVID-19. The wider study: The United States, Italy and Spain provided the acute and convalescent COVID-19 samples. Nucleic acid was either cDNA or gDNA, and it came from T cells, B-cell-depleted T cells, or PBMCs.

As processed by the authors: Researchers report that nucleated cell counts were estimated from reference gene primer amplification. The table came from immunoSEQ multiplex PCR; TCRdb's copy has only in-frame clones and leaves some out. V, J and clone size are taken as reported in that table, and D and trimming were inferred from the DNA itself. The sample contains more than 35,000 clones, roughly 63% of which appear only once. Between the trimmed V and J ends, which lost 5 bases and 5 bases, there was a span of 10 bases. Germline CDR1 is SEHNR and CDR2 is FQNEAQ (reference sequence). The CDR3 consists of 14 residues.

The receptor was derived from a man older than 75 with acute or convalescent COVID-19. The rearrangement uses TRBV7-9 and TRBJ1-6; possible D gene TRBD1, 5 bases. The sample consisted of peripheral blood. The CDR3 loop is CASSPGAHNSPLHF. The CDR3 DNA reads TGTGCCAGCAGCCCTGGGGCCCATAATTCACCCCTCCACTTT.